A single sample gave rise to the 11 T cell receptor beta chains below, sequenced in a study of blood T cell repertoires in COVID-19. This table comes from immunoSEQ multiplex PCR, and its TCRdb copy is limited to in-frame clones, with some not included. The top ten clones hold approximately 2% of a sample with roughly 260,000 clones, 70% to 90% of them seen once. The specimen was PBMCs or T cells enriched from blood (not recorded which). The receptors originated from a woman aged 45-60 years who had recovered from COVID-19.

The J gene is TRBJ2-2, the V gene TRBV12-3 or TRBV12-4; D is uncertain. V was cut by 1 base and J by 5 bases, with 5 bases left in between. This CDR3 has 13 residues. The CDR3 region is CASSLGATGELFF. As DNA, the CDR3 is TGTGCCAGCAGTTTAGGGGCGACCGGGGAGCTGTTTTTT.

V is TRBV10-1 and J is TRBJ1-2; possibly TRBD1 for D (6 bases). Deletions cut 5 bases from V and 7 bases from J, with 11 bases between. Germline V gene data show CDR1 as WNHNN and CDR2 as SYGVQD (reference sequence). This CDR3 comprises 12 residues. Written as DNA, the CDR3 is TGCGCCAGCAGTCCTAACAGGGTTGGCTACACCTTC. It yields the protein CASSPNRVGYTF.

The V gene is TRBV2, the J gene TRBJ1-2, with a possible D match to TRBD1 (6 bases). The CDR3 spans 15 residues. Germline V gene lookup returns CDR1 SNHLY and CDR2 FYNNEI. Trimming cost V 6 bases and J 2 bases, with 16 bases left between them. The CDR3 sequence: CASRERTATNYGYTF. CDR3 in DNA: TGTGCCAGCAGGGAAAGGACAGCAACGAACTATGGCTACACCTTC.

The rearrangement links TRBV7-2 to TRBJ1-3, with 7 bases identical to TRBD1. After removal of 1 base from V and 3 bases from J, the junction contained 3 bases not matched to a gene. Germline loops: CDR1 SGHTA, CDR2 FQGNSA. The CDR3 loop spans 15 amino acids. CDR3 coding DNA: TGTGCCAGCAGCTTAGAGGCAGGGGGTGGAAACACCATATATTTT. This sequence encodes CASSLEAGGGNTIYF.

V and J are TRBV2 and TRBJ1-5, with TRBD1 identical over 7 bases. The CDR3 is made up of 13 amino acids. Germline-derived CDR1 and CDR2 are SNHLY and FYNNEI. Trimming removed 4 bases from V and 8 bases from J; junction bases left unmatched: 5. The CDR3 sequence is CASSVRDREPQHF. The CDR3 DNA follows: TGTGCCAGCAGTGTCAGAGACAGGGAGCCCCAGCATTTT. The full variable domain, its missing parts supplied by reference TRBV2 and TRBJ1-5, is EPEVTQTPSHQVTQMGQEVILRCVPISNHLYFYWYRQILGQKVEFLVSFYNNEISEKSEIFDDQFSVERPDGSNFTLKIRSTKLEDSAMYFCASSVRDREPQHFGDGTRLSIL.

V and J are TRBV5-1 and TRBJ1-4; 7 bases are shared with TRBD1. The trim removed 4 bases at V and 0 bases at J, leaving 3 bases unmatched. CDR1 SGHRS and CDR2 YFSETQ come from the germline V gene. The CDR3 sequence is 15 residues long. The CDR3 coding sequence is TGCGCCAGCAGCCGGGACAGCACAACTAATGAAAAACTGTTTTTT. It is translated as CASSRDSTTNEKLFF. Full variable domain (outside the CDR3, taken from reference TRBV5-1 and TRBJ1-4): KAGVTQTPRYLIKTRGQQVTLSCSPISGHRSVSWYQQTPGQGLQFLFEYFSETQRNKGNFPGRFSGRQFSNSRSEMNVSTLELGDSALYLCASSRDSTTNEKLFFGSGTQLSVL.

V usage is TRBV7-2 and J usage is TRBJ1-4; D gene uncertain. Trimming left V 1 base short and J 6 bases short, with 9 bases between. The CDR3 length is 14 residues. CDR1 is SGHTA and CDR2 is FQGNSA in the germline V gene. The CDR3 bases are TGTGCCAGCAGCTTAGTCGGGAGGGATGAAAAACTGTTTTTT. This sequence encodes CASSLVGRDEKLFF.

The J gene is TRBJ1-5, the V gene TRBV6-5; D possibly corresponds to TRBD1 (5 bases). The V and J ends lost 2 bases and 6 bases respectively, with 11 bases between them. The CDR3 runs to 14 residues. CDR1 is MNHEY and CDR2 is SVGAGI in the germline V gene. CDR3 in amino acids: CASSYGWGSQPQHF. As DNA, the CDR3 is TGTGCCAGCAGTTACGGGTGGGGCAGTCAGCCCCAGCATTTT.

This chain links TRBV6-5 with TRBJ2-7, with TRBD2 matching over 10 bases. The CDR3 has 14 residues. The V gene end was trimmed by 5 bases and the J gene end by 1 base; junction bases not matched to a gene: 2. Germline V gives CDR1 MNHEY, CDR2 SVGAGI. The CDR3 sequence is CASSLSGRSYEQYF. CDR3 in DNA: TGTGCCAGCAGTCTTAGCGGGAGGTCCTACGAGCAGTACTTC.

This chain uses TRBV6-5 with TRBJ2-7, with 7 bases identical to TRBD2. CDR3 size: 13 residues. V shed 6 bases and J 6 bases; nucleotides not matched to a gene: 8. Germline CDR1 and CDR2: MNHEY and SVGAGI. DNA for the CDR3: TGTGCCAGCAGAAATCCCGGACTAGGCGAGCAGTACTTC. Its protein product is CASRNPGLGEQYF.

This chain links TRBV30 with TRBJ1-6; D is ambiguous. Germline V gene lookup returns CDR1 GTSNPN and CDR2 SVGIG (reference sequence). V lost 0 bases and J lost 3, with 6 bases in between. The CDR3 covers 14 residues. The CDR3 nucleotides are TGTGCCTGGAGTGTGCAGGACTATAATTCACCCCTCCACTTT. Translation: CAWSVQDYNSPLHF.